The 21 T cell receptor beta chains reported below all come from one sample, sequenced in a study of blood T cell repertoires in COVID-19. Generated by immunoSEQ multiplex PCR, the TCRdb table keeps only in-frame clones and is missing some. This sample has some 170,000 clones, with around 83% found just once. Sequencing was done on a sample of peripheral blood. The source of these receptors is an older woman with acute or convalescent COVID-19.

The rearrangement joins TRBV2 to TRBJ2-5, with D perhaps TRBD1 (5 bases). V shed 2 bases and J shed 8 bases, with 15 bases lying between them. In germline, CDR1 is SNHLY, CDR2 FYNNEI. The CDR3 extends over 14 amino acids. For the CDR3, the DNA is TGTGCCAGCAGTGAATTAGTGGTAGGGGAAACCCAGTACTTC. It codes for CASSELVVGETQYF.

This clone was seen a few times. V usage is TRBV10-3 and J usage is TRBJ2-3; 11 nucleotides agree with TRBD1. Germline V CDR1 and CDR2: ENHRY, SYGVKD. The CDR3 is made up of 16 amino acids. The trim removed 8 bases at V and 4 bases at J, leaving 11 bases unmatched. This CDR3 reads CAIGGQGVIWADTQYF. CDR3 DNA sequence: TGTGCCATCGGGGGACAGGGGGTCATCTGGGCAGATACGCAGTATTTT.

This clone has more than one count but fewer than ten. This chain links TRBV6-1 with TRBJ2-2; possible D gene TRBD2, 5 bases. Trimming stripped 1 base from V and 6 bases from J, with 12 bases between. Germline loops: CDR1 MNHNS, CDR2 SASEGT. The CDR3 is 15 amino acids. This CDR3 is CASSEVGERAGELFF. The CDR3 region has the DNA TGTGCCAGCAGTGAAGTTGGGGAGAGGGCCGGGGAGCTGTTTTTT.

This clone appeared once. V and J are TRBV3-1 (or the pseudogene TRBV3-2) and TRBJ2-2; weak D call: TRBD2 (5 bases). The V end lost 2 bases, the J end lost 6 bases, and 10 bases lay between the germline ends. Germline V gene sequence: CDR1 LGHDT, CDR2 YNNKEL (reference sequence). This CDR3 is 14 amino acids long. CDR3 amino acids: CASSQRGNAGELFF. In nucleotides, the CDR3 is TGTGCCAGCAGCCAACGGGGAAATGCCGGGGAGCTGTTTTTT.

The rearrangement joins TRBV28 to TRBJ1-5; D might be TRBD1 (6 bases). The ends were cut back, 6 bases at V and 9 bases at J, with 15 bases in the middle. CDR3 length equals 13 residues. Germline loops: CDR1 MDHEN, CDR2 SYDVKM. CDR3 amino acids: CASRGGGESPQHF. CDR3 coding DNA: TGTGCCAGCAGGGGAGGGGGGGAATCGCCCCAGCATTTT.

J is TRBJ1-6 and V is TRBV6-5; 7 bases align to TRBD1. J gave up 6 bases and V 10 bases, and 12 bases lay outside the gene matches. This CDR3 is built from 15 residues. CDR1 is MNHEY and CDR2 is SVGAGI in the germline V gene. CDR3 loop: CATGTAPNFNSPLHF. CDR3 nucleotides: TGTGCCACAGGGACAGCCCCAAATTTTAATTCACCCCTCCACTTT.

Written as DNA, the CDR3 is TGTGCCAGCAGTGAAGCGGGGACTAGCAACCAAGAGACCCAGTACTTC. Protein sequence: CASSEAGTSNQETQYF. The V gene is TRBV6-1, the J gene TRBJ2-5; 9 bases are shared with TRBD2. CDR3 length: 16 residues. The junction had 2 bases not matched to a gene; V was cut back by 0 bases and J by 0 bases. Germline CDR1 is MNHNS and CDR2 is SASEGT.

This sequence joins TRBV7-9 and TRBJ2-1; no reliable D call. Trimming removed 2 bases at V and 6 bases at J, with 14 bases between. CDR3 length equals 15 residues. Germline V gives CDR1 SEHNR, CDR2 FQNEAQ (reference sequence). CDR3: CASSLSLRVGNEQFF. The CDR3 DNA sequence: TGTGCCAGCAGCTTAAGTCTTCGGGTCGGCAATGAGCAGTTCTTC.

CDR3 protein: CASSARVNTEAFF. The CDR3 nucleotides read TGTGCCAGCAGTGCCCGGGTGAACACTGAAGCTTTCTTT. The genes are TRBV28 and TRBJ1-1, with D uncertain. The CDR3 length is 13 residues. V shed 5 bases and J shed 0 bases, with 7 bases lying between them. The germline gives CDR1 MDHEN, CDR2 SYDVKM. The full variable domain, in which reference TRBV28 and TRBJ1-1 provide the parts outside the CDR3, is DVKVTQSSRYLVKRTGEKVFLECVQDMDHENMFWYRQDPGLGLRLIYFSYDVKMKEKGDIPEGYSVSREKKERFSLILESASTNQTSMYLCASSARVNTEAFFGQGTRLTVV.

V gene TRBV6-5 combines with J gene TRBJ2-2, with 9 nucleotides matching TRBD2. The CDR3 extends over 14 amino acids. Trimming cost V 11 bases and J 6 bases; bases outside gene matches: 10. Germline loops: CDR1 MNHEY, CDR2 SVGAGI. The CDR3 reads CAAGNSGSPGELFF. For the CDR3, the DNA is TGTGCCGCCGGTAATAGCGGGAGCCCCGGGGAGCTGTTTTTT.

CDR3 coding DNA: TGTGCCAGCAGCCCAGAACCCAGGGTGGGCACCGGGGAGCTGTTTTTT. Translating it yields CASSPEPRVGTGELFF. The rearrangement joins TRBV9 to TRBJ2-2; a weak D match, TRBD1 (5 bases). V lost 4 bases and J 4 bases, leaving 17 bases between the germline ends. There are 16 residues in the CDR3. Germline lookup yields CDR1 SGDLS and CDR2 YYNGEE.

This clone has more than one count but fewer than ten. The chain is built from TRBV28 and TRBJ2-1; possibly TRBD2 for D (6 bases). V lost 10 bases and J 6 bases, leaving 19 bases between the germline ends. This CDR3 region has 14 residues. Germline CDR1 reads MDHEN; CDR2 reads SYDVKM. CDR3 in amino acids: CATLASPAGNEQFF. DNA for the CDR3: TGTGCCACCTTAGCGTCCCCAGCGGGCAATGAGCAGTTCTTC.

The chain has TRBV6-4 and TRBJ2-7; 15 nucleotides match TRBD2. The junction had 3 bases not matched to a gene; V was cut back by 9 bases and J by 6 bases. The V gene's germline CDR1 is MRHNA and CDR2 SNTAGT. The CDR3 length is 13 residues. The CDR3 reads CARGTSGRFEQYF. CDR3 nucleotide sequence: TGTGCCAGGGGGACTAGCGGGAGGTTCGAGCAGTACTTC.

The chain uses TRBV5-4 and TRBJ1-4; D remains unclear. This CDR3 comprises 15 residues. Germline V CDR1 and CDR2: SGHNT, YYREEE (reference sequence). Between the trimmed V and J ends, which lost 2 bases and 3 bases, there was a span of 11 bases. The CDR3 region is CASSFRTGSNEKLFF. The CDR3 bases are TGTGCCAGCAGCTTTCGGACGGGATCTAATGAAAAACTGTTTTTT.

This chain uses TRBV5-4 with TRBJ2-1, with 10 bases that match TRBD2. The CDR3 runs 16 residues. V lost 0 bases and J lost 7; bases outside the gene matches: 7. Germline lookup yields CDR1 SGHNT and CDR2 YYREEE (reference sequence). CDR3 amino acids: CASSLDLAGAGNEQFF. The CDR3 DNA reads as TGTGCCAGCAGCTTGGATCTAGCGGGAGCTGGTAATGAGCAGTTCTTC.

The chain is built from TRBV11-2 and TRBJ2-7; maybe TRBD1 (6 bases). The CDR3 has 15 residues. Per germline, CDR1 SGHAT and CDR2 FQNNGV. With 5 bases removed from V and 2 bases from J, the gap between germline ends came to 16 bases. The CDR3 region has the DNA TGTGCCAGCAGCCCCCGGCAGGGGCTAGCCTACGAGCAGTACTTC. This codes for CASSPRQGLAYEQYF. The full variable domain, its missing parts supplied by reference TRBV11-2 and TRBJ2-7, is EAGVAQSPRYKIIEKRQSVAFWCNPISGHATLYWYQQILGQGPKLLIQFQNNGVVDDSQLPKDRFSAERLKGVDSTLKIQPAKLEDSAVYLCASSPRQGLAYEQYFGPGTRLTVT.

The J gene is TRBJ2-1, the V gene TRBV18; 9 nucleotides align to TRBD2. This CDR3 has 15 amino acids. Germline V gene sequence: CDR1 KGHSH, CDR2 LQKENI. J lost 6 bases, V lost 2 bases, and 5 bases had no gene match. CDR3 coding DNA: TGTGCCAGCTCACCAGTTAGCGGGAGCCCCAATGAGCAGTTCTTC. Its protein product is CASSPVSGSPNEQFF.

This sequence joins TRBV27 and TRBJ1-2; possible D gene TRBD1, 6 bases. Trimming took off 2 bases at V and 4 bases at J, with 11 bases between the two ends. The CDR3 spans 14 residues. CDR1 is MNHEY and CDR2 is SMNVEV in the germline V gene (reference sequence). The DNA for the CDR3 is TGTGCCAGCAGTTTACGAGGACAGTTCTATGGCTACACCTTC. The encoded protein is CASSLRGQFYGYTF.

Here the CDR3 DNA reads TGTGCCAGCAGCCGCCGGGGGACTAGCGGGTTCCTCAGCTCCTACAATGAGCAGTTCTTC. Translating gives CASSRRGTSGFLSSYNEQFF. The chain has TRBV14 and TRBJ2-1; 12 nucleotides agree with TRBD2. The CDR3 is 20 amino acids. The V and J ends lost 4 bases and 0 bases, in that order; junction bases with no gene match: 13. The V gene's germline CDR1 is SGHDN and CDR2 FVKESK.

Only a few counts were recorded for this clone. The gene calls are TRBV9 and TRBJ2-5, with D unresolved. Trimming pared 3 bases from V and 1 base from J, leaving 7 bases between. The CDR3 length is 13 residues. Germline CDR1 SGDLS, CDR2 YYNGEE. The CDR3 reads CASSGTVQETQYF. Here the CDR3 DNA reads TGTGCCAGCAGCGGAACAGTCCAAGAGACCCAGTACTTC.

The genes are TRBV24-1 and TRBJ2-7; 10 bases align to TRBD2. Unmatched junction bases numbered 11, after V lost 4 bases and J lost 0 bases. Per germline, CDR1 KGHDR and CDR2 SFDVKD. This CDR3 spans 18 amino acids. The CDR3 loop is CATSDPSRLAGLSYEQYF. As DNA, the CDR3 is TGTGCCACCAGTGACCCTTCCCGACTAGCGGGTCTCTCCTACGAGCAGTACTTC.